The 20 T cell receptor beta chains given below trace back to one sample, sequenced in a study of cytomegalovirus exposure and HLA in healthy donors. 13 Jbeta primers and 60 Vbeta primers were used for the PCR. Using immunoSEQ multiplex PCR, the repertoire was profiled, and TCRdb retains in-frame clones only, with some absent. The sample records fewer than 250,000 clones, around 86% being singletons. The sample taken for sequencing was PBMCs. The receptors derive from a woman between 45 and 60 years old in good health and CMV-seropositive.

V usage is TRBV7-2 and J usage is TRBJ1-6; no definite D call. Trimming stripped 1 base from V and 8 bases from J, with 15 bases between. This CDR3 comprises 16 residues. The germline V gene has CDR1 SGHTA and CDR2 FQGNSA. CDR3 DNA sequence: TGTGCCAGCAGCTTAGTAGCTGGGTTATTGGATTCACCCCTCCACTTT. This codes for CASSLVAGLLDSPLHF.

The chain couples TRBV10-2 to TRBJ2-1; 7 nucleotides line up with TRBD1. There are 15 residues in the CDR3. CDR1 and CDR2 from the germline V gene are WSHSY and SAAADI. The ends lost 3 bases at V and 7 bases at J; junction bases unmatched: 9. CDR3 DNA: TGCGCCAGCAGTGACAGGTCAGGGGGAAGTAATGAGCAGTTCTTC. Encoded protein: CASSDRSGGSNEQFF.

The chain has TRBV7-6 and TRBJ1-1; a possible D gene is TRBD1 (6 bases). This CDR3 is 15 amino acids long. Germline V gene sequence: CDR1 SGHVS, CDR2 FNYEAQ. The ends were cut back, 4 bases at V and 1 base at J, with 13 bases in the middle. The CDR3 region is CASSSIHRENTEAFF. The DNA of the CDR3 is TGTGCCAGCAGCTCGATCCACAGGGAGAACACTGAAGCTTTCTTT.

The chain uses TRBV15 and TRBJ1-2; a weak D match, TRBD1 (6 bases). V lost 6 bases to trimming and J lost 8 bases, with 16 bases between them. The CDR3 has 13 residues. Germline V lookup: CDR1 LNHNV, CDR2 YYDKDF (reference sequence). The CDR3 is CATRKGDGGGYTF. The DNA of the CDR3 is TGTGCCACCAGGAAAGGGGATGGGGGCGGCTACACCTTC.

This chain links TRBV6-5 with TRBJ1-3; D call uncertain. There are 14 residues in the CDR3. Germline CDR1 and CDR2: MNHEY and SVGAGI. Trimming stripped 5 bases from V and 0 bases from J, with 8 bases between. This CDR3 reads CASSRAGSGNTIYF. The DNA for the CDR3 is TGTGCCAGCAGTCGTGCGGGCTCTGGAAACACCATATATTTT.

This clone was detected once. V gene TRBV5-1 combines with J gene TRBJ2-1, with D possibly matching TRBD1 (6 bases). Germline CDR1 reads SGHRS; CDR2 reads YFSETQ. V was pared by 0 bases and J by 10 bases, with 14 bases between. This CDR3 spans 14 amino acids. The CDR3 reads CASSLANEGVEQFF. CDR3 coding DNA: TGCGCCAGCAGCTTGGCCAACGAGGGGGTGGAGCAGTTCTTC.

The chain combines TRBV2 with TRBJ2-7, with D unresolved. This CDR3 spans 12 amino acids. Trimming took 4 bases from V and 4 from J, leaving 8 bases between them. Germline values: CDR1 SNHLY, CDR2 FYNNEI. CDR3 sequence (DNA): TGTGCCAGCAGTGTCCAGGCTTACGAGCAGTACTTC. Translated: CASSVQAYEQYF.

The chain carries TRBV6-5 and TRBJ2-1; TRBD1 is a possible D gene (6 bases). Germline-derived CDR1 and CDR2 are MNHEY and SVGAGI. The CDR3 totals 13 residues. V gave up 6 bases and J gave up 6 bases, with 12 bases separating them. This CDR3 reads CASRQGNSNEQFF. CDR3 DNA sequence: TGTGCCAGCAGACAGGGTAATAGCAATGAGCAGTTCTTC.

The chain uses TRBV5-1 and TRBJ2-7; tentatively, D is TRBD2 (6 bases). The length of the CDR3 is 14 residues. CDR1 is SGHRS, CDR2 YFSETQ, per germline. V was shortened by 4 bases and J by 0 bases, with 11 bases between the two germline ends. The CDR3 DNA reads as TGCGCCAGCAGCCTCGGGAGACCCTCCTACGAGCAGTACTTC. Its translation is CASSLGRPSYEQYF.

The chain combines TRBV21-1 with TRBJ2-3; the table calls TRBD2, which could not be checked here. TRBV21-1 is annotated as a pseudogene. This CDR3 is 14 amino acids long. The CDR3 DNA follows: TGTGCCAGCAACAGCGGGGGAAGCACAGATACGCAGTATTTT. It encodes CASNSGGSTDTQYF.

The CDR3 DNA follows: TGCGCCAGCAGCTTGGTCAAGAGCTCCTACAATGAGCAGTTCTTC. Translating gives CASSLVKSSYNEQFF. This chain joins TRBV5-1 and TRBJ2-1; D is uncertain. CDR3 length: 15 amino acids. Per germline, CDR1 SGHRS and CDR2 YFSETQ. V lost 0 bases and J 0 bases, leaving 7 bases between the germline ends.

This chain uses TRBV6-1 with TRBJ1-1; D may be TRBD1 (6 bases). Germline CDR1 and CDR2: MNHNS and SASEGT. The CDR3 sequence is 13 residues long. V lost 6 bases to trimming and J lost 4 bases, with 12 bases between them. The DNA of the CDR3 is TGTGCCAGCAGCCATCAGGGGAGCACTGAAGCTTTCTTT. The encoded protein is CASSHQGSTEAFF.

The gene calls are TRBV15 and TRBJ1-5; the D is unclear. The CDR3 contains 15 residues. CDR1 is LNHNV, CDR2 YYDKDF, per germline (reference sequence). V was trimmed by 0 bases and J by 6 bases, leaving 12 bases between them. CDR3 in DNA: TGTGCCACCAGCAGAGATATGGTCTCGGGTCAGCCCCAGCATTTT. Its translation: CATSRDMVSGQPQHF. The variable domain in full, completed from reference TRBV15 and TRBJ1-5, reads DAMVIQNPRYQVTQFGKPVTLSCSQTLNHNVMYWYQQKSSQAPKLLFHYYDKDFNNEADTPDNFQSRRPNTSFCFLDIRSPGLGDTAMYLCATSRDMVSGQPQHFGDGTRLSIL.

The chain employs TRBV9 and TRBJ2-4; D unresolved. Trimming removed 4 bases at V and 9 bases at J, with 11 bases between. CDR3 size: 12 residues. The germline CDR1 and CDR2 sequences are SGDLS and YYNGEE. CDR3 DNA: TGTGCCAGCAGCCTCGAAAGAGGCATTCAGTACTTC. The encoded protein is CASSLERGIQYF.

The chain employs TRBV15 and TRBJ2-7; 9 positions agree with TRBD1. The CDR3 extends over 16 amino acids. V was pared by 0 bases and J by 2 bases, with 5 bases of the junction left unmatched. Looked up from germline, CDR1 is LNHNV and CDR2 is YYDKDF (reference sequence). The DNA for the CDR3 is TGTGCCACCAGCAGAGACCTCGGGGACAGGGCCTACGAGCAGTACTTC. It specifies CATSRDLGDRAYEQYF.

The gene calls are TRBV5-1 and TRBJ2-6; tentatively, D is TRBD1 (6 bases). The CDR3 has 15 amino acids. CDR1 SGHRS and CDR2 YFSETQ come from the germline V gene. V gave up 2 bases and J gave up 1 base, with 7 bases separating them. CDR3 region: CASSLGGSGANVLTF. In nucleotides, the CDR3 is TGCGCCAGCAGCTTAGGGGGATCTGGGGCCAACGTCCTGACTTTC.

This clone was detected only a few times. The V call is TRBV4-1, the J call TRBJ2-2; 9 nucleotides match TRBD2. Trimming removed 3 bases from V and 1 base from J; junction bases left unmatched: 9. CDR1 and CDR2 (germline): MGHRA, YSYEKL. The CDR3 has 18 residues. The CDR3 region is CASSHRPSGVQNTGELFF. CDR3 DNA sequence: TGCGCCAGCAGCCACCGTCCTAGCGGGGTGCAGAACACCGGGGAGCTGTTTTTT.

This clone occurred once. The chain couples TRBV30 to TRBJ2-7, with a tentative D call TRBD2 (5 bases). This CDR3 has 13 residues. Germline CDR1 is GTSNPN and CDR2 is SVGIG (reference sequence). V shed 8 bases and J shed 0 bases, with 14 bases lying between them. CDR3 bases: TGTGCCCAGGAGGCACAGTACTCCTACGAGCAGTACTTC. Translating it yields CAQEAQYSYEQYF.

The chain has TRBV27 and TRBJ2-7; perhaps TRBD2 as D (6 bases). V was clipped by 3 bases and J by 1 base, with 22 bases between them. The CDR3 consists of 18 residues. The V gene's germline CDR1 is MNHEY and CDR2 SMNVEV (reference sequence). The CDR3 sequence: CASSFLQNNAGKSYEQYF. The CDR3 DNA sequence: TGTGCCAGCAGTTTCCTCCAAAACAATGCGGGGAAATCCTACGAGCAGTACTTC.

V and J are TRBV5-4 and TRBJ1-2; 8 bases match TRBD1. Germline V gene sequence: CDR1 SGHNT, CDR2 YYREEE (reference sequence). The CDR3 has 15 amino acids. V was clipped by 0 bases and J by 5 bases; unmatched bases: 6. The CDR3 region has the DNA TGTGCCAGCAGCTTGGATCGACAGGGGAGGTATGGCTACACCTTC. Translating it yields CASSLDRQGRYGYTF.